This entry lists 9 T cell receptor beta chains sequenced from one sample in a study of shared clonotypes between healthy human individuals. The protocol was immunoSEQ multiplex PCR, while the TCRdb copy is restricted to in-frame clones and leaves out a portion. Of 190,000 or so clones listed, 85% to 95% were seen once; the top ten hold 0.067%. Sequencing used naive CD4+ T cells sorted from blood. Subset in this sample: CD45RA+ positively selected. The receptors originated from a woman aged 25 to 39 in good health.

The J gene is TRBJ2-5, the V gene TRBV2, with D perhaps TRBD2 (6 bases). The CDR3 has 13 residues. CDR1 and CDR2 (germline): SNHLY, FYNNEI. With 8 bases removed from V and 11 bases from J, the gap between germline ends came to 21 bases. The CDR3 bases are TGTGCCAGCGGAGGGCAGAAGAGGCAAGAGCAGTACTTC. As protein: CASGGQKRQEQYF.

The V and J genes are TRBV20-1 and TRBJ1-2; no reliable D call. Germline-derived CDR1 and CDR2 are DFQATT and SNEGSKA (reference sequence). The CDR3 consists of 11 residues. Trimming removed 7 bases from V and 3 bases from J, with 9 bases in between. The CDR3 reads CSVNGYYGYTF. Here the CDR3 DNA reads TGCAGTGTAAATGGGTACTATGGCTACACCTTC.

The chain uses TRBV11-3 and TRBJ2-1, with D unresolved. Germline-derived CDR1 and CDR2 are SGHNT and YENEEA. There are 12 residues in the CDR3. Trimming removed 1 base at V and 8 bases at J, with 6 bases between. The CDR3 DNA follows: TGTGCCAGCAGCTTAGTCTCCGATGAGCAGTTCTTC. Translated, it gives CASSLVSDEQFF. Using reference TRBV11-3 and TRBJ2-1 for the parts outside the CDR3, the full variable domain is EAGVVQSPRYKIIEKKQPVAFWCNPISGHNTLYWYLQNLGQGPELLIRYENEEAVDDSQLPKDRFSAERLKGVDSTLKIQPAELGDSAVYLCASSLVSDEQFFGPGTRLTVL.

A single count supports this clone. V usage is TRBV27 and J usage is TRBJ2-1; TRBD1 is a possible D gene (6 bases). V was shortened by 5 bases and J by 15 bases, with 17 bases between the two germline ends. CDR1 MNHEY and CDR2 SMNVEV come from the germline V gene (reference sequence). The CDR3 covers 12 residues. The CDR3 sequence: CASSRRDMSWFF. The CDR3 bases are TGTGCCAGCAGTCGACGGGACATGAGCTGGTTCTTC.

The V and J genes are TRBV7-8 and TRBJ2-7, with D perhaps matching TRBD1 (6 bases). The germline V gene encodes CDR1 SGHVS and CDR2 FQNEAQ. The CDR3 has 15 amino acids. Trimming shortened V by 5 bases and J by 3 bases, and 17 bases separated the two germline ends. The CDR3 loop is CASSLNRAGDYEQYF. The CDR3 DNA sequence: TGTGCCAGCAGCCTGAACAGGGCCGGGGACTACGAGCAGTACTTC.

The J gene is TRBJ2-5, the V gene TRBV7-2; TRBD2 aligns across 7 bases. V lost 6 bases and J lost 5; bases outside the gene matches: 6. The germline gives CDR1 SGHTA, CDR2 FQGNSA. This CDR3 contains 13 residues. The CDR3 DNA sequence: TGTGCCAGCAGTCGAAGCGGGACTGAGACCCAGTACTTC. Translating it yields CASSRSGTETQYF.

This chain joins TRBV29-1 and TRBJ2-5; D tentatively fits TRBD1 or TRBD2 (5 bases each). The CDR3 is 13 residues long. V lost 6 bases and J 4 bases, leaving 15 bases between the germline ends. The germline V gene has CDR1 SQVTM and CDR2 ANQGSEA. The CDR3 nucleotides read TGCAGCGTGCAGGTCGGGGCGGGAGAGACCCAGTACTTC. This codes for CSVQVGAGETQYF.

The chain employs TRBV28 and TRBJ2-7, with D tentatively TRBD2 (6 bases). Germline CDR1 reads MDHEN; CDR2 reads SYDVKM. V was cut by 5 bases and J by 6 bases, with 14 bases left in between. The length of the CDR3 is 13 residues. The CDR3 loop is CASSRGERGEQYF. The CDR3 nucleotides read TGTGCCAGCAGTCGCGGGGAGAGGGGCGAGCAGTACTTC.

The rearrangement uses TRBV5-4 and TRBJ2-1; 8 bases line up with TRBD2. The CDR3 totals 15 residues. The J segment lost 3 bases and the V segment lost 4 bases, leaving 6 bases of the junction unmatched. The V gene's germline CDR1 is SGHNT and CDR2 YYREEE (reference sequence). The CDR3 region has the DNA TGTGCCAGCAGCCCGGCGAGCGGGGGCTACAATGAGCAGTTCTTC. It yields the protein CASSPASGGYNEQFF.